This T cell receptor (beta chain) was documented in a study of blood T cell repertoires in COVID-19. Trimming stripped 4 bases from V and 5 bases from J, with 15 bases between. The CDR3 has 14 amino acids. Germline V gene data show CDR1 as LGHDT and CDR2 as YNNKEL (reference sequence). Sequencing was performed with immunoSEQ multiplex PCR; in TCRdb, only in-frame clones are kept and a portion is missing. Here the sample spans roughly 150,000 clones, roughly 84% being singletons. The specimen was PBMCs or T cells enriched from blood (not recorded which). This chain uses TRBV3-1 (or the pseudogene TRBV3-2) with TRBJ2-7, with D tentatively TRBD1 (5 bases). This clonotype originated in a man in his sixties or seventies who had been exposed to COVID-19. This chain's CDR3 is CASSPTSGLHEQYF. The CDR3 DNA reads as TGTGCCAGCAGCCCCACCTCAGGGCTGCACGAGCAGTACTTC.